These 11 T cell receptor beta chains originate from one sample sequenced in a study of cytomegalovirus exposure and HLA in healthy donors. Primers for the PCR totalled 60 Vbeta and 13 Jbeta. TCRdb's copy holds only in-frame clones and misses some; the assay was immunoSEQ multiplex PCR. This repertoire includes approximately 110,000 clones. The sample was PBMCs. These TCRs come from a man in his forties or fifties in good health and CMV-seronegative.

CDR3 in DNA: TGTGCCAGCAGCGTAGGGGAGAAGTCCTACTACGAGCAGTACTTC. It codes for CASSVGEKSYYEQYF. V gene TRBV9 combines with J gene TRBJ2-7; tentative D call: TRBD2 (5 bases). Germline values: CDR1 SGDLS, CDR2 YYNGEE. V lost 0 bases and J lost 3, with 13 bases in between. The length of the CDR3 is 15 residues.

The chain has TRBV5-1 and TRBJ2-5; 8 bases align to TRBD1. CDR1 and CDR2 from the germline V gene are SGHRS and YFSETQ. V lost 3 bases, J lost 5 bases, and 9 bases stayed unmatched. The CDR3 runs 15 residues. CDR3 in amino acids: CASSSGSGGGETQYF. The CDR3 nucleotides are TGCGCCAGCAGCTCGGGATCAGGGGGCGGCGAGACCCAGTACTTC.

This chain connects TRBV5-4 to TRBJ1-2; D ambiguous. This CDR3 is built from 13 residues. V was shortened by 2 bases and J by 1 base, with 6 bases between the two germline ends. CDR1 and CDR2 from the germline V gene are SGHNT and YYREEE (reference sequence). CDR3 DNA: TGTGCCAGCAGCTTAGTACTTAACTATGGCTACACCTTC. Translating gives CASSLVLNYGYTF.

The chain uses TRBV5-4 and TRBJ2-5; TRBD1 matches at 7 bases. Losses at the gene ends were 7 bases for V and 4 bases for J; bases not matched to a gene: 10. The length of the CDR3 is 14 residues. Looked up from germline, CDR1 is SGHNT and CDR2 is YYREEE (reference sequence). The CDR3 sequence is CASGRRQGRETQYF. In nucleotides, the CDR3 is TGTGCCAGCGGCCGGCGACAGGGTCGAGAGACCCAGTACTTC.

Concerning this clone: Relative to the germline gene, one junction end is altered; a read error may explain this. The V and J genes are TRBV7-7 and TRBJ2-2; D ambiguous. The CDR3 covers 12 residues. In germline, CDR1 is SSHAT, CDR2 FNYEAQ (reference sequence). The CDR3 DNA sequence: TGTGCTAGCAGCGCCCGGGCCGGGGAGCTGTTTTTT. Translation gives CASSARAGELFF.

This chain links TRBV14 with TRBJ2-2; the match to TRBD1 covers 8 bases. The trim removed 4 bases at V and 3 bases at J, leaving 7 bases unmatched. The CDR3 consists of 16 residues. Germline CDR1 is SGHDN and CDR2 is FVKESK. Here the CDR3 reads CASSPMDRADTGELFF. The DNA of the CDR3 is TGTGCCAGCAGCCCGATGGACAGGGCGGACACCGGGGAGCTGTTTTTT.

The chain has TRBV7-8 and TRBJ2-1; 10 bases are a match to TRBD2. The length of the CDR3 is 15 residues. Germline trimming cut 3 bases from V and 3 bases from J; bases unmatched to any gene: 2. In germline, CDR1 is SGHVS, CDR2 FQNEAQ. Here the CDR3 reads CASSFTSGNYNEQFF. The CDR3 region has the DNA TGTGCCAGCAGCTTCACTAGCGGGAACTACAATGAGCAGTTCTTC.

The V call is TRBV21-1, the J call TRBJ2-7; the table gives TRBD1 as D, unverified against the DNA. TRBV21-1 is reported as a pseudogene. The length of the CDR3 is 17 residues. The CDR3 reads CASSKSLWRDRTYEQYF. DNA of the CDR3: TGTGCCAGCAGCAAAAGTCTCTGGAGGGACAGAACCTACGAGCAGTACTTC.

This chain uses TRBV7-3 with TRBJ2-3; 12 bases are shared with TRBD2. V lost 2 bases, J lost 2 bases, and 8 bases stayed unmatched. Germline V CDR1 and CDR2: SGHTA, FQGTGA. There are 18 residues in the CDR3. The CDR3 protein is CASSLYPLAGGPTDTQYF. CDR3 nucleotide sequence: TGTGCCAGCAGCTTATATCCGCTAGCGGGAGGGCCCACAGATACGCAGTATTTT.

The chain links TRBV9 to TRBJ2-3; TRBD2 agrees at 12 bases. The J segment lost 2 bases and the V segment lost 0 bases, leaving 16 bases of the junction unmatched. The CDR3 spans 21 residues. Germline V lookup: CDR1 SGDLS, CDR2 YYNGEE. The CDR3 region has the DNA TGTGCCAGCAGCGTAGGAGAGACTAGCGGGAGCTTTAGCTGGGCCACAGATACGCAGTATTTT. It translates to CASSVGETSGSFSWATDTQYF.

This chain joins TRBV2 and TRBJ2-1; D is undetermined. CDR1 is SNHLY, CDR2 FYNNEI, per germline. V lost 5 bases, J lost 4 bases, and 3 bases lay in between. CDR3 size: 11 residues. DNA of the CDR3: TGTGCCAGCAGTCGGTACAATGAGCAGTTCTTC. It is translated as CASSRYNEQFF.